Shown below are 25 T cell receptor beta chains from a single sample sequenced in a study of T cells after yellow fever vaccination. TCRdb itself ran the 5' RACE reads through MiXCR, one entry per CDR3 protein. The table records some 240,000 distinct CDR3 sequences, roughly 4.8% of them present only once. Sequences were derived from CD4+ T cells sorted from PBMCs, sampled on the day of the yellow fever booster vaccination. These receptors were collected from a man aged 18 to 29 who received the YFV17D yellow fever vaccine.

The sample holds a few counts of this clonotype. This chain uses TRBV5-4 with TRBJ2-2; TRBD2 agrees at 7 bases. After removal of 1 base from V and 6 bases from J, the junction contained 3 bases not matched to a gene. The CDR3 loop spans 14 amino acids. Germline CDR1 and CDR2: SGHNT and YYREEE (reference sequence). CDR3 sequence reads: CASSLSGAAGELFF. In DNA form, the CDR3 reads TGTGCCAGCAGCTTGAGCGGGGCGGCCGGGGAGCTGTTTTTT.

The chain carries TRBV15 and TRBJ2-1; D is ambiguous. The germline V gene encodes CDR1 LNHNV and CDR2 YYDKDF (reference sequence). The CDR3 sequence is 16 residues long. V lost 1 base and J 4 bases, leaving 14 bases between the germline ends. The CDR3 loop reads CATSRAPASTYNEQFF. CDR3 DNA: TGTGCCACCAGCAGAGCCCCGGCCAGTACATACAATGAGCAGTTCTTC.

In its sample, this clonotype was seen many times. J is TRBJ1-1 and V is TRBV6-2 or TRBV6-3; D not resolved. The CDR3 contains 13 residues. V was shortened by 6 bases and J by 5 bases, with 13 bases between the two germline ends. Germline CDR1 is MNHEY and CDR2 is SVGEGT. The CDR3 region is CASSHRERTEAFF. Written as DNA, the CDR3 is TGTGCCAGCAGCCATCGGGAGCGAACTGAAGCTTTCTTT.

This chain links TRBV18 with TRBJ2-6, with TRBD1 as a possible D gene (5 bases). Per germline, CDR1 KGHSH and CDR2 LQKENI. The CDR3 runs to 17 residues. V shed 6 bases and J shed 2 bases, with 17 bases lying between them. The CDR3 sequence is CASSSDTSPPGANVLTF. CDR3 nucleotide sequence: TGTGCCAGCTCGTCGGACACGTCACCTCCTGGGGCCAACGTCCTGACTTTC.

The rearrangement links TRBV7-9 to TRBJ1-2, with TRBD1 as a possible D gene (5 bases). The CDR3 runs 17 residues. CDR1 and CDR2 from the germline V gene are SEHNR and FQNEAQ (reference sequence). Trimming cost V 0 bases and J 4 bases, with 18 bases left between them. The CDR3 reads CASSLALPPGIGYGYTF. The CDR3 DNA reads as TGTGCCAGCAGCTTAGCGCTCCCGCCAGGGATCGGCTATGGCTACACCTTC.

The genes are TRBV30 and TRBJ2-1; 10 positions match TRBD1. The length of the CDR3 is 14 residues. V was pared by 8 bases and J by 3 bases, with 7 bases of the junction left unmatched. Germline V gene lookup returns CDR1 GTSNPN and CDR2 SVGIG (reference sequence). For the CDR3, the DNA is TGTGCCCAGGACAGGGGGGTCCTCTACAATGAGCAGTTCTTC. Protein product: CAQDRGVLYNEQFF.

This clonotype was detected many times. The chain uses TRBV9 and TRBJ1-1, with a possible D match to TRBD1 (6 bases). Germline V gene lookup returns CDR1 SGDLS and CDR2 YYNGEE. This CDR3 contains 15 residues. V was trimmed by 0 bases and J by 5 bases, leaving 14 bases between them. CDR3 protein: CASSVGGGRGTEAFF. The CDR3 DNA follows: TGTGCCAGCAGCGTAGGAGGGGGGCGCGGGACTGAAGCTTTCTTT.

V usage is TRBV7-3 and J usage is TRBJ2-1, with TRBD2 matching 14 bases. The V gene's germline CDR1 is SGHTA and CDR2 FQGTGA. The V and J ends lost 0 bases and 6 bases, in that order; junction bases with no gene match: 4. This CDR3 is 17 amino acids long. The DNA for the CDR3 is TGTGCCAGCAGCTTAACGGGGGGACTAGCGGGGGCCAATGAGCAGTTCTTC. Translation gives CASSLTGGLAGANEQFF. The whole variable domain, remainder taken from reference TRBV7-3 and TRBJ2-1, is GAGVSQTPSNKVTEKGKYVELRCDPISGHTALYWYRQSLGQGPEFLIYFQGTGAADDSGLPNDRFFAVRPEGSVSTLKIQRTERGDSAVYLCASSLTGGLAGANEQFFGPGTRLTVL.

The chain combines TRBV7-2 with TRBJ1-3; D not certain. The ends were cut back, 1 base at V and 0 bases at J, with 7 bases in the middle. The CDR3 is 15 residues long. Germline loops: CDR1 SGHTA, CDR2 FQGNSA. CDR3 residues: CASSLVGYSGNTIYF. DNA for the CDR3: TGTGCCAGCAGCTTAGTTGGCTACTCTGGAAACACCATATATTTT. Combining the CDR3 with reference TRBV7-2 and TRBJ1-3 gives the whole variable domain GAGVSQSPSNKVTEKGKDVELRCDPISGHTALYWYRQSLGQGLEFLIYFQGNSAPDKSGLPSDRFSAERTGGSVSTLTIQRTQQEDSAVYLCASSLVGYSGNTIYFGEGSWLTVV.

V and J are TRBV5-6 and TRBJ2-2; possible D gene TRBD2, 5 bases. The CDR3 has 16 amino acids. Germline V gene data show CDR1 as SGHDT and CDR2 as YYEEEE. Trimming shortened V by 0 bases and J by 4 bases, and 13 bases separated the two germline ends. CDR3 bases: TGTGCCAGCAGCTTGGCTGGCGGGTTTGTCACCGGGGAGCTGTTTTTT. Its translation: CASSLAGGFVTGELFF.

This chain uses TRBV9 with TRBJ1-5; D is ambiguous. From germline, CDR1 is SGDLS and CDR2 YYNGEE. Trimming stripped 4 bases from V and 6 bases from J, with 17 bases between. The CDR3 sequence is 15 residues long. The CDR3: CASSPRGGSGQPQHF. In DNA form, the CDR3 reads TGTGCCAGCAGCCCCAGAGGAGGGTCGGGTCAGCCCCAGCATTTT.

J is TRBJ2-3 and V is TRBV7-2; D is unresolved. CDR1 and CDR2 from the germline V gene are SGHTA and FQGNSA. This CDR3 has 13 residues. With 5 bases removed from V and 4 bases from J, the gap between germline ends came to 10 bases. CDR3 coding DNA: TGTGCCAGCAGCCCCCGGCGAGCAGATACGCAGTATTTT. Its translation is CASSPRRADTQYF. Based on the CDR3 plus reference TRBV7-2 and TRBJ2-3, the full variable domain is GAGVSQSPSNKVTEKGKDVELRCDPISGHTALYWYRQSLGQGLEFLIYFQGNSAPDKSGLPSDRFSAERTGGSVSTLTIQRTQQEDSAVYLCASSPRRADTQYFGPGTRLTVL.

This clonotype was observed a few times. The genes are TRBV2 and TRBJ2-4; TRBD2 aligns across 7 bases. The CDR3 is made up of 15 amino acids. With V trimmed by 4 bases and J by 1 base, 4 bases remained unmatched. Germline V CDR1 and CDR2: SNHLY, FYNNEI. The CDR3 nucleotides read TGTGCCAGCAGTGGGGACGGGGGGGCCAAAAACATTCAGTACTTC. It encodes CASSGDGGAKNIQYF.

The V and J genes are TRBV27 and TRBJ2-7, with D perhaps matching TRBD1 (6 bases). The CDR3 has 17 residues. Germline V lookup: CDR1 MNHEY, CDR2 SMNVEV (reference sequence). Trimming removed 4 bases from V and 2 bases from J, with 21 bases in between. The CDR3 bases are TGTGCCAGCAGTTCTCGAATTCTTGGACAGAATCCCTACGAGCAGTACTTC. It translates to CASSSRILGQNPYEQYF.

This clonotype has a count of ten or more. The rearrangement links TRBV10-3 to TRBJ2-7; 7 nucleotides align to TRBD1. V dropped 3 bases and J dropped 2; count of bases not matched to a gene: 1. The CDR3 runs 13 residues. In germline, CDR1 is ENHRY, CDR2 SYGVKD. The CDR3 here is CAISDGTAYEQYV. The CDR3 nucleotides read TGTGCCATCAGTGACGGGACAGCCTACGAGCAGTACGTC.

This clonotype has at least ten counts. J is TRBJ1-2 and V is TRBV28; tentative D call: TRBD1 (5 bases). Germline-derived CDR1 and CDR2 are MDHEN and SYDVKM. This CDR3 region has 14 residues. Trimming removed 7 bases at V and 7 bases at J, with 19 bases between. The DNA of the CDR3 is TGTGCCAGCACTGGGGGACCTTGGGGCCCTGGCTACACCTTC. Amino acid sequence: CASTGGPWGPGYTF.

This clonotype was picked up many times. The chain joins TRBV6-1 to TRBJ2-5, with 11 bases aligning to TRBD2. This CDR3 has 15 residues. V lost 6 bases, J lost 9 bases, and 12 bases stayed unmatched. CDR1 is MNHNS and CDR2 is SASEGT in the germline V gene. CDR3 in amino acids: CASSLSGGGRGAQYF. CDR3 DNA sequence: TGTGCCAGCAGCCTTAGCGGGGGGGGTCGAGGGGCCCAGTACTTC.

This clonotype occurred many times. The rearrangement joins TRBV29-1 to TRBJ1-2; D remains ambiguous. CDR1 SQVTM and CDR2 ANQGSEA come from the germline V gene. V lost 7 bases and J 4 bases, leaving 10 bases between the germline ends. The CDR3 totals 11 residues. The CDR3 here is CSAGSSYGYTF. The CDR3 nucleotides read TGCAGCGCTGGCAGCAGCTATGGCTACACCTTC.

The chain joins TRBV2 to TRBJ1-6, with 10 bases identical to TRBD1. The germline V gene encodes CDR1 SNHLY and CDR2 FYNNEI. The CDR3 totals 16 residues. V lost 7 bases, J lost 0 bases, and 3 bases stayed unmatched. CDR3: CASTWTGGSYNSPLHF. The DNA for the CDR3 is TGTGCCAGCACCTGGACAGGGGGCTCCTATAATTCACCCCTCCACTTT.

The CDR3 DNA reads as TGCGCCAGCAGCTTAGCCGGGGATGGTGGAGCTTTCTTT. Translated: CASSLAGDGGAFF. J is TRBJ1-1 and V is TRBV5-1, with D unclear. The V gene lost 2 bases and the J gene lost 10 bases, with 15 bases spanning the gap. Germline V lookup: CDR1 SGHRS, CDR2 YFSETQ. This CDR3 is 13 amino acids long. Looking up the rest from reference TRBV5-1 and TRBJ1-1 gives the full variable domain: KAGVTQTPRYLIKTRGQQVTLSCSPISGHRSVSWYQQTPGQGLQFLFEYFSETQRNKGNFPGRFSGRQFSNSRSEMNVSTLELGDSALYLCASSLAGDGGAFFGQGTRLTVV.

The chain employs TRBV7-2 and TRBJ2-7; 10 nucleotides line up with TRBD1. From germline, CDR1 is SGHTA and CDR2 FQGNSA. The length of the CDR3 is 17 residues. The V and J ends lost 1 base and 3 bases, in that order; junction bases with no gene match: 9. CDR3 sequence: CASSLVSGTGARYEQYF. In DNA, the CDR3 is TGTGCCAGCAGCTTAGTGTCCGGGACAGGGGCCCGCTACGAGCAGTACTTC.

Only a few counts were recorded for this clonotype. V usage is TRBV12-3 or TRBV12-4 and J usage is TRBJ2-7, with 8 bases aligning to TRBD2. This CDR3 region has 21 residues. V was pared by 5 bases and J by 5 bases, with 29 bases of the junction left unmatched. Here the CDR3 reads CASSLGLRRGVLKGPSDEQYF. CDR3 nucleotide sequence: TGTGCCAGCAGTCTAGGCCTCAGGCGGGGGGTACTAAAAGGGCCCAGTGACGAGCAGTACTTC.

At least ten counts were recorded for this clonotype. The chain recombines TRBV11-2 with TRBJ1-3; perhaps TRBD1 as D (5 bases). The CDR3 is made up of 15 amino acids. Germline V gene data show CDR1 as SGHAT and CDR2 as FQNNGV. Trimming left V 5 bases short and J 2 bases short, with 13 bases between. CDR3 in amino acids: CASSPQVGAGNTIYF. In nucleotides, the CDR3 is TGTGCCAGCAGCCCACAGGTGGGGGCTGGAAACACCATATATTTT.

This clonotype was seen ten or more times. The chain carries TRBV5-1 and TRBJ2-3; 7 positions agree with TRBD2. This CDR3 contains 16 residues. V was pared by 0 bases and J by 1 base, with 5 bases of the junction left unmatched. Per germline, CDR1 SGHRS and CDR2 YFSETQ. DNA for the CDR3: TGCGCCAGCAGCTTGGTGGACGCGGGGGGCACAGATACGCAGTATTTT. Protein product: CASSLVDAGGTDTQYF.

This clonotype was picked up many times. The chain uses TRBV10-3 and TRBJ2-3; the D gene is possibly TRBD2 (6 bases). This CDR3 is built from 17 residues. Germline loops: CDR1 ENHRY, CDR2 SYGVKD. Trimming cost V 4 bases and J 2 bases, with 19 bases left between them. The CDR3 coding sequence is TGTGCCATCAGTGGGCCGCAGCCCGGGACTGCCACAGATACGCAGTATTTT. It specifies CAISGPQPGTATDTQYF.